This T cell receptor beta chain was identified in a study of shared clonotypes between healthy human individuals. About the research overall: A donor's plate count was three for CD4 naive and three for CD4 memory; CD8 naive had two and CD8 memory one.

On this clone: Its antigen is unknown.

CDR3 length equals 16 residues. J was trimmed by 6 bases and V by 5 bases; bases with no gene match: 12. CDR1 is SGHTA, CDR2 FQGNSA, per germline. Study results and caveats: Among several donors, roughly 5% of naive CD4 clonotypes were found in common.

The protocol was immunoSEQ multiplex PCR, while the TCRdb copy is restricted to in-frame clones and leaves out a portion. The repertoire consists of roughly 2 million clones, with around 95% occurring once and the leading ten covering 0.1% to 0.15%. The genes are TRBV7-2 and TRBJ2-3, with 9 bases fitting TRBD1. Sequencing was carried out using naive CD4+ T cells sorted from blood. Subset specified: CD45RA+ positively selected. The sequence derives from a man aged 18 to 30 in good health. CDR3 protein: CASSGETGGWMDTQYF. CDR3 coding DNA: TGTGCCAGCAGCGGAGAAACAGGGGGCTGGATGGATACGCAGTATTTT.